These T cell receptor beta chains were read from a single sample in a study of T cells after yellow fever vaccination. TCRdb ran MiXCR on the 5' RACE reads and lists one entry per CDR3 protein. The sample holds a few hundred thousand distinct CDR3 sequences, about a sixth seen once. The starting material was PBMCs, obtained 4 to 6 days after the first yellow fever vaccination. The receptors shown here come from a man younger than 35 who received the YFV17D yellow fever vaccine. CDR3s include the opening cysteine and the closing phenylalanine or tryptophan. Fields, in order: V gene, CDR3 protein.

TRBV24-1,CATSDRGQREAFF
TRBV18,CASSRGYNEQFF
TRBV5-6,CASSPGLRHNEQFF
TRBV7-9,CASSPARSDTQYF
TRBV30,CAWSNGMNTEAFF
TRBV28,CASSEAARDRVYGYTF
TRBV9,CASSGGGPRQETQYF
TRBV3-1,CASSHGVNTEAFF
TRBV12-3/TRBV12-4,CASSLGLVHNEQFF
TRBV18,CASSPGQSGYEQYF
TRBV12-3/TRBV12-4,CASSSRWEEKNTIYF
TRBV19,CASSTTGVTGELFF
TRBV5-8,CASSRRDSLNTEAFF
TRBV5-1,CASSLGSQGETQYF
TRBV4-2,CASSQDMSGGADTQYF
TRBV24-1,CATSGWTGLNTEAFF
TRBV7-3,CASSLTGGTQGTQYF
TRBV9,CASSVAGGQDTGELFF
TRBV19,CASSRREEATEAFF
TRBV20-1,CSARARAGGELFF
TRBV20-1,CSARVGTMNTEAFF
TRBV24-1,CATSSDRVTEAFF
TRBV4-3,CASSRPGQYDTQYF
TRBV5-1,CASSLSVPAPGELFF
TRBV4-1,CASSQKMHRDRYNEQFF
TRBV15,CATSRGRTADTYNEQFF
TRBV4-3,CASSHSSGGADTQYF
TRBV11-1,CASSSSSTRSYNEQFF
TRBV7-7,CASSADRGNEQFF
TRBV4-2,CASSQDVGTDSYNEQFF
TRBV12-5,CASGFLIPMNTEAFF
TRBV18,CASSPVTGAREQYF
TRBV6-2/TRBV6-3,CASSLGHTNTGELFF
TRBV5-1,CASSWTGGSEQYF
TRBV20-1,CSAMTGLESYEQYF
TRBV5-6,CASSSTGTAYEQYF